These 3 T cell receptor beta chains were sequenced from one sample in a study of blood T cell repertoires in COVID-19. Data came from immunoSEQ multiplex PCR; TCRdb stores just in-frame clones and leaves some out. This table holds about 190,000 clones, about four fifths found once. The material sequenced was PBMCs or T cells enriched from blood (not recorded which). These receptors came from a woman in her twenties or thirties who had recovered from COVID-19.

V and J are TRBV5-4 and TRBJ1-1, with D uncertain. Germline CDR1 reads SGHNT; CDR2 reads YYREEE (reference sequence). The germline V and J ends were trimmed by 0 bases and 7 bases, with 10 bases remaining between them. CDR3 length equals 13 residues. The CDR3 nucleotides are TGTGCCAGCAGCTTGGCCAGGAGGGATGAAGCTTTCTTT. It yields the protein CASSLARRDEAFF.

The gene calls are TRBV19 and TRBJ2-1, with 13 positions matching TRBD2. The J segment lost 9 bases and the V segment lost 7 bases, leaving 12 bases of the junction unmatched. The germline gives CDR1 LNHDA, CDR2 SQIVND (reference sequence). CDR3 size: 16 residues. The CDR3 is CASTDGTSGKRVEQFF. The CDR3 coding sequence is TGTGCCAGTACCGACGGGACTAGCGGGAAGAGGGTTGAGCAGTTCTTC.

This chain joins TRBV7-6 and TRBJ1-2; D gene uncertain. The CDR3 consists of 12 residues. The V gene lost 5 bases and the J gene lost 7 bases, with 11 bases spanning the gap. Germline CDR1 is SGHVS and CDR2 is FNYEAQ. The DNA for the CDR3 is TGTGCCAGCAGCCCCGTTCTAAGTGGCTACACCTTC. Translating gives CASSPVLSGYTF.